The source of this T cell receptor (beta chain) is a study of blood T cell repertoires in COVID-19. The overall study: Samples taken during acute and convalescent COVID-19 were collected in the United States, Italy and Spain.

The junction had 6 bases not matched to a gene; V was cut back by 4 bases and J by 3 bases. CDR1 is LNHDA and CDR2 is SQIVND in the germline V gene (reference sequence). CDR3 size: 15 residues. Here immunoSEQ multiplex PCR was the method, and the copy in TCRdb shows in-frame clones only, minus some. The sample yields 85,000 to 95,000 clones, approximately 91% seen once. This sequence joins TRBV19 and TRBJ1-5; TRBD1 matches 7 bases. The sample was peripheral blood. The receptor comes from a man between 60 and 70 years old with COVID-19, enrolled during active disease. CDR3 sequence reads: CASSSQGGVNQPQHF. The CDR3 coding sequence is TGTGCCAGTAGTAGTCAGGGGGGCGTCAATCAGCCCCAGCATTTT. Drawing the rest from reference TRBV19 and TRBJ1-5, the complete variable domain is DGGITQSPKYLFRKEGQNVTLSCEQNLNHDAMYWYRQDPGQGLRLIYYSQIVNDFQKGDIAEGYSVSREKKESFPLTVTSAQKNPTAFYLCASSSQGGVNQPQHFGDGTRLSIL.